This TCR beta chain emerged from a study of monozygotic twins with inflammatory bowel disease. General study findings and limits: No difference in repertoire similarity was seen between concordant and discordant twins, possibly because power was limited. Those with IBD had lower TCRbeta diversity (inverse Simpson) than their healthy co-twins did. Patient repertoires may carry noise from differing immunosuppressive treatments.

Notes on this clonotype: The antigen is not known.

Reanalyzing the 5' RACE reads, TCRdb keeps one entry per CDR3 protein, without DNA. The specimen's table records some 160,000 distinct CDR3 sequences. This CDR3 has 16 residues. Germline assignment: CDR1 DFQATT and CDR2 SNEGSKA (reference sequence). The chain combines TRBV20-1 with TRBJ2-7; no DNA is available, so the TRBD1 call from TCRdb remains unchecked. This TCR derives from a human donor with ulcerative colitis or Crohn's disease, or a healthy co-twin of an affected twin (not recorded which). Sequencing was done on a sample of blood. The CDR3 sequence: CSAYRDRGHSSYEQYF.